What follows describes a single TCR beta chain. The CDR3 is made up of 14 amino acids. Per germline, CDR1 LGHDT and CDR2 YNNKEL (reference sequence). V gave up 3 bases and J gave up 5 bases, with 11 bases separating them. These data come from a study of blood T cell repertoires in COVID-19. The data were produced by immunoSEQ multiplex PCR, yet TCRdb's version contains in-frame clones alone and is incomplete. The sample contains about 250,000 clones, 80% to 90% of which appear only once. The study drew participants aged roughly 18 to 95 years from roughly 25 US areas. Cohort placement rested on clinical history that participants reported themselves.

This receptor was identified in a man between 18 and 29 years old who had recovered from COVID-19. Source material: PBMCs or T cells enriched from blood (not recorded which). This chain links TRBV3-1 (or the pseudogene TRBV3-2) with TRBJ2-1; maybe TRBD1 (5 bases). The CDR3 here is CASSHRAGNNEQFF. The CDR3 nucleotides read TGTGCCAGCAGCCATAGGGCAGGGAACAATGAGCAGTTCTTC.